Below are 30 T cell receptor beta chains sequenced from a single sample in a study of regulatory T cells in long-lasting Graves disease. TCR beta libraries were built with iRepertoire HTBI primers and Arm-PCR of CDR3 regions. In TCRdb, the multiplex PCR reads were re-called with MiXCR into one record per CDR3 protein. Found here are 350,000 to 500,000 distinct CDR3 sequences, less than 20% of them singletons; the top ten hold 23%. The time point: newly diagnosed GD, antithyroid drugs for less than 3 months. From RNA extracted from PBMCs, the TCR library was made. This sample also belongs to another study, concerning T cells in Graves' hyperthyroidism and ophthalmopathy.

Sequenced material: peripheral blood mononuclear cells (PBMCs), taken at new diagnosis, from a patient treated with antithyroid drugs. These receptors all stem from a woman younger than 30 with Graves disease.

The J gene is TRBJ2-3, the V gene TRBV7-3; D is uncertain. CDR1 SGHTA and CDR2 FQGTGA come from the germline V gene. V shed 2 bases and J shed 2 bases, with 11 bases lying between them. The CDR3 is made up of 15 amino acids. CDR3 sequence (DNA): TGTGCCAGCAGCTTAGCCCCGCTCAACACAGATACGCAGTATTTT. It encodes CASSLAPLNTDTQYF. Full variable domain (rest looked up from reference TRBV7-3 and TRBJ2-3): GAGVSQTPSNKVTEKGKYVELRCDPISGHTALYWYRQSLGQGPEFLIYFQGTGAADDSGLPNDRFFAVRPEGSVSTLKIQRTERGDSAVYLCASSLAPLNTDTQYFGPGTRLTVL.

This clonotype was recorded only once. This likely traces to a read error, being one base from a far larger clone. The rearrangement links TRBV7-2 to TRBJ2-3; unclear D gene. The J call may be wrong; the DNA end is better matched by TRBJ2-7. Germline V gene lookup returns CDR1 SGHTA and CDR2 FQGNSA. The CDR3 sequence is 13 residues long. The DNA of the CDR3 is TGTGCCACAGGTTGGGCGCAGTCCCCCGAGCAGTACTTC. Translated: CATGWAQSPEQYF.

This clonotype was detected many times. CDR3 loop: CASSLRQARPQHF. The CDR3 DNA is TGTGCCAGCAGTTTGAGGCAAGCTCGGCCCCAGCATTTT. This chain links TRBV12-3 or TRBV12-4 with TRBJ1-5; D is unclear. The CDR3 is made up of 13 amino acids. V was shortened by 3 bases and J by 9 bases, with 12 bases between the two germline ends.

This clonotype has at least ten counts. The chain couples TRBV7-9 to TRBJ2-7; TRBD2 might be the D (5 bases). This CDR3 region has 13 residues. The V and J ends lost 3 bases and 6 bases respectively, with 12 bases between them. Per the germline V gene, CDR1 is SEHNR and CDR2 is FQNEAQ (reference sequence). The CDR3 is CASSFYGLLEQYF. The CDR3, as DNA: TGTGCCAGCAGCTTTTATGGACTTCTCGAGCAGTACTTC.

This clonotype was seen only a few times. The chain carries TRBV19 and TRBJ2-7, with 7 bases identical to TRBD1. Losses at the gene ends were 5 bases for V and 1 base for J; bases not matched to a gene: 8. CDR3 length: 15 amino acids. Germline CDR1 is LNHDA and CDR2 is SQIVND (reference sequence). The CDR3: CASSPGSGGSYEQYF. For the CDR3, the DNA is TGTGCCAGTAGTCCCGGGTCAGGGGGATCCTACGAGCAGTACTTC. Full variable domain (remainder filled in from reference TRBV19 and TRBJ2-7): DGGITQSPKYLFRKEGQNVTLSCEQNLNHDAMYWYRQDPGQGLRLIYYSQIVNDFQKGDIAEGYSVSREKKESFPLTVTSAQKNPTAFYLCASSPGSGGSYEQYFGPGTRLTVT.

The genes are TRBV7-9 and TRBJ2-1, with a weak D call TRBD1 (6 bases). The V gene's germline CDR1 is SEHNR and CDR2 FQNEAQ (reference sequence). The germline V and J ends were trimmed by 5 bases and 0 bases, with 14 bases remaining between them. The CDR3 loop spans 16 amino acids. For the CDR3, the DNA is TGTGCCAGCAGCCCCCGGACAGAAACCTCCTACAATGAGCAGTTCTTC. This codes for CASSPRTETSYNEQFF.

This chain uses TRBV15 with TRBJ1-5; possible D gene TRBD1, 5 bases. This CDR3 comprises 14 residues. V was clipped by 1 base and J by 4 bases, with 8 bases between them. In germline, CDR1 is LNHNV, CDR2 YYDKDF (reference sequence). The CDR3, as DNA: TGTGCCACCAGCAGAGTGCGGGGGAATCAGCCCCAGCATTTT. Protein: CATSRVRGNQPQHF.

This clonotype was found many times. In nucleotides, the CDR3 is TGTGCCATCAGTGAGTCGAAGGGACAGGGGGACACTGAAGCTTTCTTT. Translated: CAISESKGQGDTEAFF. This rearrangement joins TRBV10-3 to TRBJ1-1, with 11 bases aligning to TRBD1. The CDR3 runs 16 residues. Trimming took 0 bases from V and 3 from J; bases not matched to a gene: 3. Per the germline V gene, CDR1 is ENHRY and CDR2 is SYGVKD.

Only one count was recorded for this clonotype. The CDR3 region has the DNA TGTGCCACCAAAGAAGCTAGGGGCGATGAGCAGTTCTTC. Protein product: CATKEARGDEQFF. The chain has TRBV19 and TRBJ2-1; TRBD1 might be the D (5 bases). This CDR3 is built from 13 residues. Germline V gene lookup returns CDR1 LNHDA and CDR2 SQIVND (reference sequence). Trimming stripped 10 bases from V and 8 bases from J, with 18 bases between. Looking up the rest from reference TRBV19 and TRBJ2-1 gives the full variable domain: DGGITQSPKYLFRKEGQNVTLSCEQNLNHDAMYWYRQDPGQGLRLIYYSQIVNDFQKGDIAEGYSVSREKKESFPLTVTSAQKNPTAFYLCATKEARGDEQFFGPGTRLTVL.

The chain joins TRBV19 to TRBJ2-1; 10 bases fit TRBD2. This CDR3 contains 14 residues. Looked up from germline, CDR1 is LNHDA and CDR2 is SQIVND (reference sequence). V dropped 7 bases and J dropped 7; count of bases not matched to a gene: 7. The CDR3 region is CASNPGLARNEQFF. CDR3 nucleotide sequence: TGTGCCAGTAATCCGGGACTAGCGAGAAATGAGCAGTTCTTC.

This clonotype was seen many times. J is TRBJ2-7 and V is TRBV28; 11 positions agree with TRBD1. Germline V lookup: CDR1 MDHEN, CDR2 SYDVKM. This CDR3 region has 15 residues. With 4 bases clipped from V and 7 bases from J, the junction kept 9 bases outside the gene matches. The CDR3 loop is CASSSSGTGGREQYF. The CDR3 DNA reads TGTGCCAGCAGTTCATCCGGGACAGGGGGAAGGGAGCAGTACTTC.

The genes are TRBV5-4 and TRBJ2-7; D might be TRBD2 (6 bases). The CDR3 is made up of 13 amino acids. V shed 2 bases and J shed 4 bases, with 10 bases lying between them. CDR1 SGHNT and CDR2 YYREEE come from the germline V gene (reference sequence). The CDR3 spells CASSFFGRYEQYF. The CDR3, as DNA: TGTGCCAGCAGCTTTTTCGGGAGATACGAGCAGTACTTC. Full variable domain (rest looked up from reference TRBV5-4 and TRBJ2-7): ETGVTQSPTHLIKTRGQQVTLRCSSQSGHNTVSWYQQALGQGPQFIFQYYREEENGRGNFPPRFSGLQFPNYSSELNVNALELDDSALYLCASSFFGRYEQYFGPGTRLTVT.

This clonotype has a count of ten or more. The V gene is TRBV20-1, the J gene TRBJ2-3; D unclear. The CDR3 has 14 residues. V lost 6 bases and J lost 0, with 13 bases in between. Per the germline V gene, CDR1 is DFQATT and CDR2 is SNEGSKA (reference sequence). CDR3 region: CSAEMAVSTDTQYF. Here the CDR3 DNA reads TGCAGTGCCGAAATGGCGGTTAGCACAGATACGCAGTATTTT.

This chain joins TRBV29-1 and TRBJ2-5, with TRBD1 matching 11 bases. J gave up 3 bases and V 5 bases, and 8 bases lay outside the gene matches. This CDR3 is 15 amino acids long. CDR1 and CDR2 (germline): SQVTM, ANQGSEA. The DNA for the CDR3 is TGCAGCGTTCGGACAGGGGGCGTCCACAAAGAGACCCAGTACTTC. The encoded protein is CSVRTGGVHKETQYF.

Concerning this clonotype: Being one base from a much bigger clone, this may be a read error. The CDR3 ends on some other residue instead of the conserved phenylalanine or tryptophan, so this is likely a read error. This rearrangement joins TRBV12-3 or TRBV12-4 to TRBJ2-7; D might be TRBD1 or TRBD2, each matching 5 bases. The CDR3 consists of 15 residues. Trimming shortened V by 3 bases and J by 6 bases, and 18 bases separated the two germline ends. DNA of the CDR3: TGTGCCAGCAGTTTTTACCAGCGGAGGCAGGGCGAGCAGTACTCC. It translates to CASSFYQRRQGEQYS.

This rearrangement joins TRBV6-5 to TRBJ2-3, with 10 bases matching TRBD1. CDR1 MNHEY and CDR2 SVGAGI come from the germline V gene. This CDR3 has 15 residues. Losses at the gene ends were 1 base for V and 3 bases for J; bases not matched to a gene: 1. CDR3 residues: CASSYWTGGTDTQYF. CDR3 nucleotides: TGTGCCAGCAGTTACTGGACAGGGGGGACAGATACGCAGTATTTT.

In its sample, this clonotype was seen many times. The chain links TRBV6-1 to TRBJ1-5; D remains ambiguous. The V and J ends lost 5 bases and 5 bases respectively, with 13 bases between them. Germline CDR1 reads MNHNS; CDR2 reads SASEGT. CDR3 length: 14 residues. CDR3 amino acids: CASSISGGYQPQHF. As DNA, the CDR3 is TGTGCCAGCAGTATTTCAGGTGGCTATCAGCCCCAGCATTTT.

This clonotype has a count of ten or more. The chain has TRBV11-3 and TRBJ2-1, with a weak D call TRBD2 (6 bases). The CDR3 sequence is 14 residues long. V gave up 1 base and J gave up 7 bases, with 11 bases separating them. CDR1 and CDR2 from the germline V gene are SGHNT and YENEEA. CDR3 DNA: TGTGCCAGCAGCTTAGGCGGGATGTCTAATGAGCAGTTCTTC. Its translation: CASSLGGMSNEQFF.

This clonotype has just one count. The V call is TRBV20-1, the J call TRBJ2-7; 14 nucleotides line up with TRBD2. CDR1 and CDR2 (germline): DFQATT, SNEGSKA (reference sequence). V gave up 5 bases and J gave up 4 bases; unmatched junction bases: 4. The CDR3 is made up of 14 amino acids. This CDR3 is CSAGLAGGGYEQYF. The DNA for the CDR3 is TGCAGTGCTGGACTAGCGGGAGGAGGGTACGAGCAGTACTTC.

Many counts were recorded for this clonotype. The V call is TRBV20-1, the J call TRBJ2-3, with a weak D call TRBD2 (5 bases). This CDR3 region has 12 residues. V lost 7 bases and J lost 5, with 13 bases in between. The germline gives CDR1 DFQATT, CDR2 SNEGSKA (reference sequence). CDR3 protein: CSVPGSQDTQYF. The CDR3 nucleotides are TGCAGTGTTCCGGGGTCACAAGATACGCAGTATTTT.

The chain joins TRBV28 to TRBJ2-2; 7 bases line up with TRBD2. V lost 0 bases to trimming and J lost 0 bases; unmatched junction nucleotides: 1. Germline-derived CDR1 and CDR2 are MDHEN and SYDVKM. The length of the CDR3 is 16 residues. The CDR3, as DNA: TGTGCCAGCAGTTTATGGCGGGGGACGAACACCGGGGAGCTGTTTTTT. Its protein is CASSLWRGTNTGELFF.

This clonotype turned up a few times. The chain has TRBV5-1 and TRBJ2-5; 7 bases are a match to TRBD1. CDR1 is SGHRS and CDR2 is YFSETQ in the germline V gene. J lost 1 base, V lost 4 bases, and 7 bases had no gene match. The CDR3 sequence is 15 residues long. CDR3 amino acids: CASSRQGQTQETQYF. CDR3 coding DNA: TGCGCCAGCAGCCGGCAGGGACAGACCCAAGAGACCCAGTACTTC.

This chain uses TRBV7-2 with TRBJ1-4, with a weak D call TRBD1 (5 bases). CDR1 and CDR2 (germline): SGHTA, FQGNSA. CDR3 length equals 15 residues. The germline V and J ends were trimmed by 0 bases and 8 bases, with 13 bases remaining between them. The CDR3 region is CASSLARQMNEKLFF. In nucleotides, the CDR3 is TGTGCCAGCAGCTTAGCGCGACAGATGAACGAAAAACTGTTTTTT.

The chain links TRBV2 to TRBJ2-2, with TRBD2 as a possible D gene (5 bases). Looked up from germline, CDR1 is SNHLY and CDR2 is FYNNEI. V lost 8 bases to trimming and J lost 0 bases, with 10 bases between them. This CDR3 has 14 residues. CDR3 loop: CASHGVANTGELFF. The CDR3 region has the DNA TGTGCCAGCCACGGGGTCGCGAACACCGGGGAGCTGTTTTTT.

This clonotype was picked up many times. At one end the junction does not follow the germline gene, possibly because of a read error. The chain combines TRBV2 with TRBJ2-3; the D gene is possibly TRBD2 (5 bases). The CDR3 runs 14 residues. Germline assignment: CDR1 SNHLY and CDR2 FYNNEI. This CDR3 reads CASSEDSGTDTQYF. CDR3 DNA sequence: TGCGCCAGCAGTGAGGATAGCGGCACAGATACGCAGTATTTT.

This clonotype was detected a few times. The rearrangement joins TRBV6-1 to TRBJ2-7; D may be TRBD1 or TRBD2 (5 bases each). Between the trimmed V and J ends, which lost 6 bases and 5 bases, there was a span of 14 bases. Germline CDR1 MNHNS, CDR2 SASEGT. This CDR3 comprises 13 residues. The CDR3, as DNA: TGTGCCAGCAGCTCCCGGTTGGGGGACGAGCAGTACTTC. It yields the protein CASSSRLGDEQYF.

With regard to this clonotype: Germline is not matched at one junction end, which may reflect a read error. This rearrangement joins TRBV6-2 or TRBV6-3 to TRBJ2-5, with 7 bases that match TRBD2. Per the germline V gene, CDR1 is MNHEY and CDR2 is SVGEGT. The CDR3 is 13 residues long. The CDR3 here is CASSELRSGTLPF. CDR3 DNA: TGTGCCAGCAGTGAGCTCAGAAGCGGGACTCTGCCTTTC.

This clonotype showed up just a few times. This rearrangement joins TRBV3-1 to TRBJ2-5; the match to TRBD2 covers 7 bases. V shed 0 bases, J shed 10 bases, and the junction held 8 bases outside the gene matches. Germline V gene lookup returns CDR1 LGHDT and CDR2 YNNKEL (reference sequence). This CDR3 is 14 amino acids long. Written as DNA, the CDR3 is TGTGCCAGCAGCCAAGATGGCGGGAGAGTCGTCCAGTACTTC. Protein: CASSQDGGRVVQYF.

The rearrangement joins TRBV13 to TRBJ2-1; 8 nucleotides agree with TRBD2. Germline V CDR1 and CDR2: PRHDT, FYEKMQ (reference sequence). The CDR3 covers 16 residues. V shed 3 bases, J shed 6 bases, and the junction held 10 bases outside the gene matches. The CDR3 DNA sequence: TGTGCCAGCAGCTTGGACCAGCGGGAGTCCCTCAATGAGCAGTTCTTC. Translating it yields CASSLDQRESLNEQFF.

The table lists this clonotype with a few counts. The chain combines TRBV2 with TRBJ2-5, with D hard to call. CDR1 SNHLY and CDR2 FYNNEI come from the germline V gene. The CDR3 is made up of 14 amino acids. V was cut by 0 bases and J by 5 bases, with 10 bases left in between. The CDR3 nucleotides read TGTGCCAGCAGTGAAGCGTTGCCTGTGGAGACCCAGTACTTC. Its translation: CASSEALPVETQYF. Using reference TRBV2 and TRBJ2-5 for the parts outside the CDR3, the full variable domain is EPEVTQTPSHQVTQMGQEVILRCVPISNHLYFYWYRQILGQKVEFLVSFYNNEISEKSEIFDDQFSVERPDGSNFTLKIRSTKLEDSAMYFCASSEALPVETQYFGPGTRLLVL.